This T cell receptor (beta chain) is drawn from a study of T-cell memory formation after mild COVID-19. Study conclusions and caveats: Cross-reactive memory apparently joined, as some responding clones appeared in pre-infection memory.

TCRdb re-analysed the 5' RACE reads in MiXCR, keeping a single row per CDR3 protein. Here the sample spans about 90,000 distinct CDR3 sequences, about 12% being singletons. This clonotype showed up just a few times. Its antigen is not known. V was pared by 1 base and J by 3 bases, with 10 bases between. Germline V lookup: CDR1 MGHRA, CDR2 YSYEKL. The CDR3 is 14 residues long. Sequencing used PBMCs or a T cell subset sorted from them (not recorded which). The clonotype was recovered from an adult woman who had mild COVID-19 (a few samples of this study predate the infection). Cell type and time point are not known. This sequence joins TRBV4-1 and TRBJ2-7; D perhaps matches TRBD1 (6 bases). CDR3 region: CASSQAEGDYEQYF. CDR3 nucleotide sequence: TGCGCCAGCAGCCAAGCTGAGGGGGACTACGAGCAGTACTTC.